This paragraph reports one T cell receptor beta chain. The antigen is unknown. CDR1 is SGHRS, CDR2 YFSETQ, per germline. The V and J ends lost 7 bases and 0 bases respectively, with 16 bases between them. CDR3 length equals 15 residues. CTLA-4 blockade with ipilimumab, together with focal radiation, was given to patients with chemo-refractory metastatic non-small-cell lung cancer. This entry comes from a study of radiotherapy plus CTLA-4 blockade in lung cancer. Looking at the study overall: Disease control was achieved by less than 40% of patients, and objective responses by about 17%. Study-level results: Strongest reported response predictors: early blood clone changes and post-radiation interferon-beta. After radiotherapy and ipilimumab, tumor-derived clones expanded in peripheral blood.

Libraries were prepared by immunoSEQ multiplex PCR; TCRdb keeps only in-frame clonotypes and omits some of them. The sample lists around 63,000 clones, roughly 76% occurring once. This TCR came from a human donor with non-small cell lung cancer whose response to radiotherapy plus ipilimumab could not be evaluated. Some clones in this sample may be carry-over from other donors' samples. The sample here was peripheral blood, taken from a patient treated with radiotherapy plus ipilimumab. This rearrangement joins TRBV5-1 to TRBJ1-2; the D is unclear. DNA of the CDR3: TGCGCCAGCCGCCGCGCCGTTGAAGCTAACTATGGCTACACCTTC. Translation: CASRRAVEANYGYTF.